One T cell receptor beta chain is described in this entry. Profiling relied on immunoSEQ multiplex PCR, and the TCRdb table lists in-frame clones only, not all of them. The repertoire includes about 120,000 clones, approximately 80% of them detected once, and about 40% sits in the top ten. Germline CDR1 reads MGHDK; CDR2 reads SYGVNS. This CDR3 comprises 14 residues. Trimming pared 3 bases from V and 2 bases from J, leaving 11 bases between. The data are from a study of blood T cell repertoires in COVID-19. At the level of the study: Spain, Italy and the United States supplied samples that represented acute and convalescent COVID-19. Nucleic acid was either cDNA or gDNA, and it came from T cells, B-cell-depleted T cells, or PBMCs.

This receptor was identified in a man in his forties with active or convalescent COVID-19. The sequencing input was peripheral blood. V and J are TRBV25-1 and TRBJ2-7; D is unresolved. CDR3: CASSDGLYPYEQYF. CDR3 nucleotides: TGTGCCAGCAGTGATGGTCTCTACCCCTACGAGCAGTACTTC.